The 5 T cell receptor beta chains below come from one sample, sequenced in a study of T cell changes during pregnancy in multiple sclerosis. Repertoires were generated with immunoSEQ multiplex PCR, while TCRdb's copy carries only in-frame clones and drops some. The sample records about 61,000 clones, about 90% being singletons. Specimen: peripheral blood, collected in the first trimester of pregnancy. All receptors derive from a female donor in good health, enrolled as a control in a pregnancy study.

This CDR3 reads CASREHTTSTEAFF. The DNA for the CDR3 is TGTGCCAGCAGGGAACATACTACCTCCACTGAAGCTTTCTTT. This rearrangement joins TRBV2 to TRBJ1-1, with D hard to call. The CDR3 length is 14 residues. The germline V gene has CDR1 SNHLY and CDR2 FYNNEI. With 6 bases removed from V and 4 bases from J, the gap between germline ends came to 15 bases.

The V call is TRBV5-1, the J call TRBJ1-1; TRBD1 might be the D (5 bases). The germline CDR1 and CDR2 sequences are SGHRS and YFSETQ. The CDR3 length is 14 residues. V was shortened by 0 bases and J by 4 bases, with 10 bases between the two germline ends. The CDR3 loop reads CASSLEGGVTEAFF. CDR3 in DNA: TGCGCCAGCAGCTTGGAGGGAGGGGTCACTGAAGCTTTCTTT.

This chain links TRBV7-9 with TRBJ1-2; 12 nucleotides align to TRBD1. Looked up from germline, CDR1 is SEHNR and CDR2 is FQNEAQ (reference sequence). The CDR3 spans 15 residues. Trimming cost V 5 bases and J 7 bases; bases outside gene matches: 8. CDR3 protein: CASSSGTGGQVGYTF. CDR3 DNA: TGTGCCAGCAGCAGCGGGACAGGGGGCCAGGTTGGCTACACCTTC.

This chain joins TRBV27 and TRBJ1-5; D perhaps matches TRBD1 (5 bases). Trimming removed 2 bases at V and 4 bases at J, with 9 bases between. CDR3 length: 14 residues. CDR1 and CDR2 from the germline V gene are MNHEY and SMNVEV (reference sequence). In nucleotides, the CDR3 is TGTGCCAGCAGTTTACGGGGGGGGAATCAGCCCCAGCATTTT. Protein: CASSLRGGNQPQHF.

The chain links TRBV29-1 to TRBJ2-7, with 9 bases lining up with TRBD1. This CDR3 spans 12 amino acids. The V segment lost 7 bases and the J segment 6 bases; nucleotides outside the gene matches: 7. The germline V gene has CDR1 SQVTM and CDR2 ANQGSEA. CDR3 in amino acids: CSAGQGYGEQYF. CDR3 nucleotide sequence: TGCAGCGCAGGACAGGGGTACGGCGAGCAGTACTTC.